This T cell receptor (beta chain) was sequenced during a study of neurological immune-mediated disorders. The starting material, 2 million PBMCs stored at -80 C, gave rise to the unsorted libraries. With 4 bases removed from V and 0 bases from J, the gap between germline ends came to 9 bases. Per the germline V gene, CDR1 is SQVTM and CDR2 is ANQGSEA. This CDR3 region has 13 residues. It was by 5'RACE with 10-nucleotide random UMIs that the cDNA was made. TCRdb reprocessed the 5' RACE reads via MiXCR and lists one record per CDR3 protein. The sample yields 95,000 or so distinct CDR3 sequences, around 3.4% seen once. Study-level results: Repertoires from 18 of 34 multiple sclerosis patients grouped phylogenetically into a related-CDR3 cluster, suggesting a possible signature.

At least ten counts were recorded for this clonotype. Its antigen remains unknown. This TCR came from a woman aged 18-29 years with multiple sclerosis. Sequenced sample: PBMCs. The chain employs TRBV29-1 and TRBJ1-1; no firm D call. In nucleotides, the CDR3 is TGCAGCGTTGTAGGCAGATTGAACACTGAAGCTTTCTTT. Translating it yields CSVVGRLNTEAFF.